Listed below are T cell receptor beta chains from one sample, sequenced in a study of T-cell memory formation after mild COVID-19. TCRdb recomputed calls from the 5' RACE reads with MiXCR, one row per CDR3 protein. The table has 92,000 or so distinct CDR3 sequences, around an eighth seen once. Sequencing used PBMCs or a T cell subset sorted from them (not recorded which). The receptors originated from an adult woman who had mild COVID-19 (a few samples of this study predate the infection). Cell type and time point are not known. Both conserved end residues are trimmed from each CDR3. The order of the fields is clone size, V gene, CDR3 protein. The size of a clone is reported for some rows only, either as once, few or many, or as a class for expanded clones.

few,TRBV7-9,ASSFPGGPNTEAF
many,TRBV29-1,SGTVSYEQY
few,TRBV7-9,ASSKMGPIRLDEQF
.,TRBV6-6,ASRHSWQSHAYGYT
.,TRBV4-3,ASSQEGLLYNEQF
few,TRBV20-1,SASSGTDEQY
.,TRBV6-5,ASTPAGRGFYNEQF
.,TRBV29-1,SVEELGGYEQY
.,TRBV7-9,ASSPDRVEQY
many,TRBV5-8,ASSFGGDTQY
few,TRBV19,ASSITRGDAHNEQF
.,TRBV7-6,ASSSNGGNYEQY
.,TRBV11-3,ASSSALQVVEQY
few,TRBV9,ASSVGGAVGTDTQY
few,TRBV5-6,ASSFGTGSPNEQY
.,TRBV7-2,ASSIRDYSYEQY
few,TRBV9,ASSRSGGAPSSYNEQF
.,TRBV7-9,AALPSSTDTQY
few,TRBV10-3,AISEFSTEAF
few,TRBV4-2,ASRWGTDNSPLH
few,TRBV4-3,ASSQDRWEGTSGRDTQY
.,TRBV6-2/TRBV6-3,ASSRGAWETQY
few,TRBV7-3,ASSSPGQWWQY
few,TRBV20-1,SGREGGEQY
.,TRBV29-1,SVVSPSGANVLT
.,TRBV12-3/TRBV12-4,ASSWLAGGGTDTQY
.,TRBV15,ATSQVNTEAF
few,TRBV12-3/TRBV12-4,ASSPRGGWTDTQY
few,TRBV20-1,SARTSGVDEQF
.,TRBV7-8,ASSIDRGREQY
.,TRBV6-2/TRBV6-3,ASSYFPGLPSSYNEQF
few,TRBV2,ASSEDTQY
.,TRBV30,AWSPYSYEQY
.,TRBV6-2/TRBV6-3,ASSSAGLAQDTQY
few,TRBV27,ASSQSRDRAYEQY
few,TRBV7-6,ASSLASPLNTEAF
once,TRBV7-9,ASSPPQGVGNTGELF
few,TRBV7-6,ASSLIGSEAF
.,TRBV6-5,ASSYFSGSRYEQY
few,TRBV7-8,ASSIRRPGQVHNEQF
few,TRBV12-3/TRBV12-4,ASSSARQSYEQY
.,TRBV27,ASSFGRTVQF
few,TRBV4-1,ASSQARNPTGELF
.,TRBV11-3,ASSGRTASTDTQY
.,TRBV15,ATSRDSSFYGYT
many,TRBV6-2/TRBV6-3,ASSPPGQRYEQY
few,TRBV24-1,ATSDGISGEQY
.,TRBV6-5,ASSEGLWESQY
many,TRBV5-1,ASSGSGRTYEQY
few,TRBV6-2/TRBV6-3,ASSYAGANYEQY